This TCR beta chain was identified in a study of blood T cell repertoires in COVID-19. Across the whole study: Spain, Italy and the United States supplied samples that represented acute and convalescent COVID-19.

Trimming removed 4 bases from V and 4 bases from J, with 10 bases in between. CDR1 is LGHDT and CDR2 is YNNKEL in the germline V gene (reference sequence). The CDR3 loop spans 13 amino acids. In the authors' workflow: Researchers report that nucleated cell counts were estimated from reference gene primer amplification. Method: immunoSEQ multiplex PCR; TCRdb's copy keeps in-frame clones and lacks some. V and J calls and clone size are copied from that table; D and trimming were computed from the DNA. Among roughly 200,000 clones listed, around 87% were seen once. Sequencing was carried out using peripheral blood. This chain connects TRBV3-1 (or the pseudogene TRBV3-2) to TRBJ1-2; the D is unclear. The clonotype comes from a man in his forties or fifties with active or convalescent COVID-19. For the CDR3, the DNA is TGTGCCAGCAGCCCAGACCCGGTCTATGGCTACACCTTC. This gives the protein CASSPDPVYGYTF.